Sequencing of this T cell receptor beta chain was carried out in a study of cytomegalovirus exposure and HLA in healthy donors. With 2 bases removed from V and 0 bases from J, the gap between germline ends came to 4 bases. The CDR3 consists of 13 residues. The study ran its PCR with 60 Vbeta and 13 Jbeta primers. Libraries were prepared by immunoSEQ multiplex PCR; TCRdb keeps only in-frame clonotypes and omits some of them. The top ten hold approximately 8.1% of the sample, which has 100,000 to 150,000 clones, 75% to 85% seen once. Input material: PBMCs. The chain employs TRBV23-1 and TRBJ1-1; no reliable D call. TRBV23-1 falls under the ORF class, with uncertain function. This TCR was recovered from a woman in her fifties or sixties in good health and CMV-seropositive. CDR3 nucleotide sequence: TGCGCCAGCAGTCAAGAGATGAACACTGAAGCTTTCTTT. It yields the protein CASSQEMNTEAFF.